Shown below are 26 T cell receptor beta chains from a single sample sequenced in a study of shared clonotypes between healthy human individuals (dated by TCRdb to 2020 to 2021). Library preparation used the immunoSEQ multiplex PCR assay. As stored in TCRdb, this immuneACCESS dataset retains in-frame rearrangements with V and J assigned. A fraction of the clones does not appear; measured against another copy, unresolved V genes explain less than half of the discrepancy, and the remainder lacks a known reason. The sample table contains roughly 300,000 clones; only one count was recorded for around 70% of them. Of the sample, more than 9% is held by the ten largest clones. Source material: memory CD4+ T cells sorted from blood. Explained via the paper, the cell subset or site label denotes: CD45RA-negative fraction. These receptors were collected from a man in his thirties or forties in good health.

This clone was seen a handful of times. This chain joins TRBV19 and TRBJ1-5, with TRBD1 as a possible D gene (6 bases). Germline V CDR1 and CDR2: LNHDA, SQIVND (reference sequence). The CDR3 is 14 amino acids. The CDR3 DNA sequence: TGTCCAACGGGGCATACAGGGAGCAATCAGCCCCAGCATTTT. Protein: CPTGHTGSNQPQHF.

The chain links TRBV29-1 to TRBJ2-1; 8 bases fit TRBD2. The V and J ends lost 6 bases and 2 bases, in that order; junction bases with no gene match: 9. Germline V gene lookup returns CDR1 SQVTM and CDR2 ANQGSEA. CDR3 size: 15 residues. The CDR3 DNA sequence: TGCAGCGTAAGAGGAGCGGGGGCGGCCTACAATGAGCAGTTCTTC. Protein product: CSVRGAGAAYNEQFF.

This chain links TRBV15 with TRBJ2-3; 7 nucleotides agree with TRBD2. Germline V CDR1 and CDR2: LNHNV, YYDKDF (reference sequence). The V and J ends lost 1 base and 7 bases, in that order; junction bases with no gene match: 8. There are 15 residues in the CDR3. DNA for the CDR3: TGTGCCACCAGCAGAGGGGGAGGGAGTGAGAATACGCAGTATTTT. It translates to CATSRGGGSENTQYF.

The chain links TRBV14 to TRBJ2-2, with D possibly being TRBD1 (5 bases). CDR1 SGHDN and CDR2 FVKESK come from the germline V gene. CDR3 length: 16 residues. V lost 4 bases to trimming and J lost 4 bases, with 16 bases between them. This CDR3 reads CASSLHLGPVTGELFF. Written as DNA, the CDR3 is TGTGCCAGCAGCCTTCATCTGGGGCCGGTCACCGGGGAGCTGTTTTTT.

This rearrangement joins TRBV18 to TRBJ2-7, with D possibly TRBD1 on 5 matching bases. The CDR3 consists of 13 residues. In germline, CDR1 is KGHSH, CDR2 LQKENI. Deletions cut 2 bases from V and 4 bases from J, with 9 bases between. The CDR3 loop is CASSPFSGYEQYF. The DNA of the CDR3 is TGTGCCAGCTCACCATTCTCAGGGTACGAGCAGTACTTC.

V usage is TRBV6-5 and J usage is TRBJ2-4, with D perhaps matching TRBD1 or TRBD2 (6 bases each). V gave up 5 bases and J gave up 8 bases, with 19 bases separating them. The CDR3 totals 15 residues. CDR1 MNHEY and CDR2 SVGAGI come from the germline V gene. This chain's CDR3 is CASSLLGGSGDIQYF. The CDR3 DNA sequence: TGTGCCAGCAGTCTACTGGGGGGCTCGGGGGACATTCAGTACTTC.

The chain links TRBV7-9 to TRBJ1-5, with 9 bases fitting TRBD1. Per the germline V gene, CDR1 is SEHNR and CDR2 is FQNEAQ (reference sequence). This CDR3 comprises 16 residues. V lost 5 bases and J lost 0; bases outside the gene matches: 5. The CDR3 DNA follows: TGTGCCAGCAGCCGCGACAGGGGGAATAGCAATCAGCCCCAGCATTTT. It translates to CASSRDRGNSNQPQHF.

For the CDR3, the DNA is TGTGCCAGCAGCCTCATGGTTGGGGCTGAAGCTTTCTTT. It translates to CASSLMVGAEAFF. The chain combines TRBV7-6 with TRBJ1-1, with no clear D. The V end lost 5 bases, the J end lost 6 bases, and 13 bases lay between the germline ends. The CDR3 loop spans 13 amino acids. Looked up from germline, CDR1 is SGHVS and CDR2 is FNYEAQ.

This clone was detected many times. This chain connects TRBV19 to TRBJ2-7, with 9 bases aligning to TRBD1. This CDR3 has 16 amino acids. Per germline, CDR1 LNHDA and CDR2 SQIVND (reference sequence). V lost 5 bases to trimming and J lost 7 bases; unmatched junction nucleotides: 15. The CDR3 DNA reads as TGTGCCAGTAGTGCTACCGGGACAGGGCGTCCTGCGGAGCAGTACTTC. Residues: CASSATGTGRPAEQYF.

V is TRBV18 and J is TRBJ2-1; maybe TRBD1 (5 bases). This CDR3 comprises 16 residues. Per the germline V gene, CDR1 is KGHSH and CDR2 is LQKENI. The V and J ends lost 1 base and 2 bases respectively, with 12 bases between them. DNA of the CDR3: TGTGCCAGCTCACCACAAGCAGACAGCGCCTACAATGAGCAGTTCTTC. Amino acid sequence: CASSPQADSAYNEQFF.

The chain is built from TRBV7-8 and TRBJ2-3; D is unclear. The CDR3 loop spans 16 amino acids. Germline loops: CDR1 SGHVS, CDR2 FQNEAQ. The germline V and J ends were trimmed by 3 bases and 2 bases, with 15 bases remaining between them. CDR3 nucleotide sequence: TGTGCCAGCAGCTTCCAGGCCCCCTCATCCACAGATACGCAGTATTTT. Translation gives CASSFQAPSSTDTQYF. The complete variable domain, with remaining parts taken from reference TRBV7-8 and TRBJ2-3, reads GAGVSQSPRYKVAKRGQDVALRCDPISGHVSLFWYQQALGQGPEFLTYFQNEAQLDKSGLPSDRFFAERPEGSVSTLKIQRTQQEDSAVYLCASSFQAPSSTDTQYFGPGTRLTVL.

The count of this clone is one. The genes are TRBV2 and TRBJ2-1; D gene unclear. The CDR3 covers 10 residues. V was shortened by 2 bases and J by 7 bases, with 0 bases between the two germline ends. Germline V gene lookup returns CDR1 SNHLY and CDR2 FYNNEI. Here the CDR3 reads CASSENEQFF. The DNA for the CDR3 is TGTGCCAGCAGTGAAAATGAGCAGTTCTTC.

This clone was recorded only once. V and J are TRBV7-2 and TRBJ2-1, with D perhaps TRBD1 (5 bases). CDR1 SGHTA and CDR2 FQGNSA come from the germline V gene. The CDR3 covers 13 residues. V was trimmed by 3 bases and J by 5 bases, leaving 8 bases between them. The DNA of the CDR3 is TGTGCCAGCAGCTTCCGACAGAACAATGAGCAGTTCTTC. Translated, it gives CASSFRQNNEQFF. Drawing the rest from reference TRBV7-2 and TRBJ2-1, the complete variable domain is GAGVSQSPSNKVTEKGKDVELRCDPISGHTALYWYRQSLGQGLEFLIYFQGNSAPDKSGLPSDRFSAERTGGSVSTLTIQRTQQEDSAVYLCASSFRQNNEQFFGPGTRLTVL.

The CDR3 loop reads CASSPRTGTIGYTF. The CDR3 nucleotides are TGTGCCAGCAGTCCCAGGACAGGGACTATTGGCTACACCTTC. The genes are TRBV28 and TRBJ1-2; 8 nucleotides line up with TRBD1. With 5 bases clipped from V and 7 bases from J, the junction kept 9 bases outside the gene matches. CDR1 and CDR2 from the germline V gene are MDHEN and SYDVKM. The CDR3 loop spans 14 amino acids.

The chain uses TRBV18 and TRBJ2-1, with 14 bases aligning to TRBD2. CDR1 is KGHSH, CDR2 LQKENI, per germline. Unmatched junction bases numbered 11, after V lost 5 bases and J lost 8 bases. The CDR3 is 17 residues long. The CDR3 loop reads CASSIFGTSGSVDEQFF. The CDR3 DNA reads TGTGCCAGCTCAATATTCGGGACTAGCGGGAGTGTGGATGAGCAGTTCTTC.

The genes are TRBV5-1 and TRBJ2-1; TRBD2 matches 11 bases. V lost 4 bases, J lost 4 bases, and 7 bases stayed unmatched. CDR3 length: 16 amino acids. Per germline, CDR1 SGHRS and CDR2 YFSETQ. CDR3 DNA: TGCGCCAGCAGCCCCGTCGGGACTAGCGGATACAATGAGCAGTTCTTC. Its protein product is CASSPVGTSGYNEQFF.

This clone came up a few times. The chain carries TRBV2 and TRBJ1-3, with D hard to call. Per germline, CDR1 SNHLY and CDR2 FYNNEI. The CDR3 sequence is 15 residues long. Deletions cut 6 bases from V and 0 bases from J, with 12 bases between. The CDR3 reads CASRGRLSSGNTIYF. CDR3 nucleotides: TGTGCCAGCAGGGGCAGATTAAGCTCTGGAAACACCATATATTTT.

This chain joins TRBV11-2 and TRBJ2-7; no clear D. There are 15 residues in the CDR3. Trimming pared 0 bases from V and 0 bases from J, leaving 9 bases between. The germline CDR1 and CDR2 sequences are SGHAT and FQNNGV. The CDR3 protein is CASSLEPATSYEQYF. Here the CDR3 DNA reads TGTGCCAGCAGCTTAGAACCAGCGACCTCCTACGAGCAGTACTTC. The complete variable domain, with remaining parts taken from reference TRBV11-2 and TRBJ2-7, reads EAGVAQSPRYKIIEKRQSVAFWCNPISGHATLYWYQQILGQGPKLLIQFQNNGVVDDSQLPKDRFSAERLKGVDSTLKIQPAKLEDSAVYLCASSLEPATSYEQYFGPGTRLTVT.

The gene calls are TRBV4-1 and TRBJ2-7; TRBD1 matches 12 bases. V lost 1 base, J lost 0 bases, and 16 bases stayed unmatched. The germline gives CDR1 MGHRA, CDR2 YSYEKL. The CDR3 contains 21 residues. The CDR3 DNA is TGCGCCAGCAGCCAAGGGGTCTATTCCTGGGACAGGGGGCTAGTCTCCTACGAGCAGTACTTC. Protein: CASSQGVYSWDRGLVSYEQYF.

The rearrangement joins TRBV11-2 to TRBJ2-1; D is ambiguous. Trimming removed 1 base from V and 1 base from J, with 14 bases in between. The germline V gene has CDR1 SGHAT and CDR2 FQNNGV. This CDR3 has 17 amino acids. The CDR3: CASSLGDSARSYNEQFF. CDR3 in DNA: TGTGCCAGCAGCTTAGGAGACTCCGCTAGGTCCTACAATGAGCAGTTCTTC.

The CDR3 sequence is CASSLGLGPETQYF. In DNA form, the CDR3 reads TGCGCCAGCAGCTTGGGGTTGGGTCCTGAGACCCAGTACTTC. This chain links TRBV5-1 with TRBJ2-5; D is undetermined. This CDR3 comprises 14 residues. With 0 bases removed from V and 5 bases from J, the gap between germline ends came to 11 bases. Germline assignment: CDR1 SGHRS and CDR2 YFSETQ.

V usage is TRBV6-5 and J usage is TRBJ1-2; D perhaps matches TRBD1 (6 bases). The CDR3 contains 13 residues. Germline values: CDR1 MNHEY, CDR2 SVGAGI. V lost 3 bases and J 8 bases, leaving 13 bases between the germline ends. CDR3 in DNA: TGTGCCAGCAGTTATGGGGGCGAGCGAGGCTACACCTTC. Residues: CASSYGGERGYTF.

CDR3 residues: CASGRGLADTYEQYF. The CDR3 DNA sequence: TGCGCCAGCGGGAGGGGCCTAGCGGACACCTACGAGCAGTACTTC. This chain connects TRBV10-2 to TRBJ2-7, with 7 bases lining up with TRBD2. J lost 2 bases, V lost 8 bases, and 12 bases had no gene match. CDR1 is WSHSY, CDR2 SAAADI, per germline. The CDR3 extends over 15 amino acids.

The chain uses TRBV4-3 and TRBJ1-5; no clear D. CDR1 is LGHNA, CDR2 YSLEER, per germline. There are 13 residues in the CDR3. Between the trimmed V and J ends, which lost 0 bases and 6 bases, there was a span of 6 bases. The CDR3 loop reads CASSQEVGQPQHF. The CDR3 bases are TGCGCCAGCAGCCAAGAAGTGGGTCAGCCCCAGCATTTT.

The chain joins TRBV7-2 to TRBJ2-7, with TRBD2 as a possible D gene (6 bases). In germline, CDR1 is SGHTA, CDR2 FQGNSA. Trimming stripped 2 bases from V and 0 bases from J, with 11 bases between. This CDR3 spans 15 amino acids. The CDR3 DNA follows: TGTGCCAGCAGCTTACCCCGGACTACCTCCTACGAGCAGTACTTC. Its protein is CASSLPRTTSYEQYF. Complete variable domain (other parts from reference TRBV7-2 and TRBJ2-7): GAGVSQSPSNKVTEKGKDVELRCDPISGHTALYWYRQSLGQGLEFLIYFQGNSAPDKSGLPSDRFSAERTGGSVSTLTIQRTQQEDSAVYLCASSLPRTTSYEQYFGPGTRLTVT.

The chain carries TRBV28 and TRBJ1-2; TRBD1 is a possible D gene (6 bases). Germline loops: CDR1 MDHEN, CDR2 SYDVKM. V dropped 0 bases and J dropped 8 bases, with 13 bases sitting between them. This CDR3 spans 14 amino acids. The CDR3 DNA sequence: TGTGCCAGCAGTTTATGGGTCCAGGGGAGCGGCTACACCTTC. It specifies CASSLWVQGSGYTF.